The source of this TCR beta chain is a study of blood T cell repertoires in COVID-19. Overall study: The study drew acute and convalescent COVID-19 samples from the United States, Italy and Spain. Sample material is recorded as cDNA or gDNA derived from T cells, B-cell-depleted T cells, or PBMCs.

Trimming cost V 0 bases and J 4 bases, with 14 bases left between them. Germline lookup yields CDR1 SGHDT and CDR2 YYEEEE. The CDR3 extends over 15 amino acids. Study processing details: Reference gene primers were amplified, and this amplification served to estimate nucleated cell counts. Only in-frame clones appear in the TCRdb table, and some are missing; sequencing was by immunoSEQ multiplex PCR. That table supplies the V and J calls and clone size; D and trimming were determined from the DNA. This table has roughly 260,000 clones, roughly four fifths appearing once. The rearrangement links TRBV5-6 to TRBJ2-7; D perhaps matches TRBD1 (5 bases). This clonotype originated in a woman between 70 and 85 years old with acute or convalescent COVID-19. The sample was peripheral blood. The chain's CDR3 is CASSLAPADIYEQYF. CDR3 nucleotides: TGTGCCAGCAGCTTGGCACCGGCGGACATATACGAGCAGTACTTC.